Sequencing of this TCR beta chain was carried out in a study of shared clonotypes between healthy human individuals. Study information: The donor pool was made up of a couple of women and three men aged 18 to 49. Donors had three CD4 naive, three CD4 memory, two CD8 naive and one CD8 memory plate apiece. Findings and limits, study-wide: Larger richness was generally estimated for naive than memory subsets. Clonotype sharing among donors likely depends on sequencing depth.

Sequenced by immunoSEQ multiplex PCR; TCRdb stores in-frame clones only, minus some. The data hold millions of clones, with about 95% observed a single time. As regards this clone: Its antigen is not known.

Input material: naive CD4+ T cells sorted from blood. The subset was: CD45RA+ positively selected. This TCR was recovered from a man between 18 and 29 years old in good health.

The CDR3 DNA is TGCGCCAGCAGCCGGGACATAGGGATGAACACCGGGGAGCTGTTTTTT. This encodes CASSRDIGMNTGELFF. This chain connects TRBV5-1 to TRBJ2-2; perhaps TRBD1 as D (6 bases). Per the germline V gene, CDR1 is SGHRS and CDR2 is YFSETQ. V shed 4 bases and J shed 1 base, with 14 bases lying between them. The CDR3 spans 16 residues. The variable domain in full, with the rest retrieved from reference TRBV5-1 and TRBJ2-2, is KAGVTQTPRYLIKTRGQQVTLSCSPISGHRSVSWYQQTPGQGLQFLFEYFSETQRNKGNFPGRFSGRQFSNSRSEMNVSTLELGDSALYLCASSRDIGMNTGELFFGEGSRLTVL.